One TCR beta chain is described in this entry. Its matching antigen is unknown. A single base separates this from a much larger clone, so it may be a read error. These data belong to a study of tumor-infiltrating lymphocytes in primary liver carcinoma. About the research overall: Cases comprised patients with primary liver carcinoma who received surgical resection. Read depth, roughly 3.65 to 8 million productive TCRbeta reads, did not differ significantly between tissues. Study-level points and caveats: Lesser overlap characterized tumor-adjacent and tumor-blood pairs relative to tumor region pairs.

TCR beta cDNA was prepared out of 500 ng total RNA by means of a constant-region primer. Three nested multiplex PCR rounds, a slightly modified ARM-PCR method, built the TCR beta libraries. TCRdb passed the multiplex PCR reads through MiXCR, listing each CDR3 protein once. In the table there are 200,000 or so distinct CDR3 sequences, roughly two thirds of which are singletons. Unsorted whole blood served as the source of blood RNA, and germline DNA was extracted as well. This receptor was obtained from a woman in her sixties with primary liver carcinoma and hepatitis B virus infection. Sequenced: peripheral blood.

This CDR3 is CASSWDSLKAAFF. CDR3 sequence (DNA): TGTGCCAGCAGCTGGGACAGTCTAAAAGCAGCTTTCTTT. The chain links TRBV12-3 or TRBV12-4 to TRBJ1-1, with TRBD1 matching 7 bases. Unmatched junction bases numbered 11, after V lost 6 bases and J lost 10 bases. The CDR3 contains 13 residues.